This T cell receptor (beta chain) was recorded in a study of response to subunit inactivated influenza vaccine. As concerns this clonotype: The antigen is not known.

TCRdb redid the calling of the RT-PCR reads with MiXCR, one entry per CDR3 protein. The sample lists fewer than 750,000 distinct CDR3 sequences, 13% to 15% occurring once. The V gene's germline CDR1 is ENHRY and CDR2 SYGVKD. V lost 8 bases and J lost 2; bases outside the gene matches: 8. The CDR3 consists of 14 residues. Whole-study findings and limits: Only a handful of new T cells, the authors suggested, are recruited with each seasonal influenza vaccination.

This TCR was sampled from a man in his forties or fifties who received an inactivated influenza vaccine. The sequences come from PBMCs from blood, collected roughly 12 days after vaccination. This chain uses TRBV10-3 with TRBJ1-2, with 7 bases that match TRBD1. CDR3 sequence (DNA): TGTGCCATCTCCCCCGCGACAGGGAACTATGGCTACACCTTC. It yields the protein CAISPATGNYGYTF.